This is a list of T cell receptor beta chains from one sample in a study of blood T cell repertoires in COVID-19. Generated by immunoSEQ multiplex PCR, the TCRdb table keeps only in-frame clones and is missing some. This repertoire shows 150,000 to 200,000 clones, 83% found once; its top ten account for roughly 2%. The source material was peripheral blood. The receptor source for this set is an elderly woman with acute or convalescent COVID-19. CDR3s include the opening cysteine and the closing phenylalanine or tryptophan.

v_gene | CDR3aa
TRBV6-5 | CASRELEGSQETQYF
TRBV30 | CAWNAGPNEKLFF
TRBV18 | CASSPRLAGGTFPNEQFF
TRBV6-6 | CASRTGSTNEKLFF
TRBV7-2 | CASSSSGGVETQYF
TRBV5-1 | CASSGTDRATSYEQYF
TRBV4-2 | CASNLGRGDSPLHF
TRBV6-5 | CATGESPLHF
TRBV9 | CASSVGGAGGPTDTQYF
TRBV18 | CASSPEGEQPQHF
TRBV27 | CASSDRDRAGNEQFF
TRBV7-2 | CASSLMRLAGEGSYNEQFF
TRBV27 | CASSGLTGTNSYEQYF
TRBV25-1 | CASSASGTGNKNIQYF
TRBV5-4 | CASSPQGDTEAFF
TRBV5-1 | CASSFGTGHSYEQYF
TRBV11-2 | CASSPSGSGEQYF
TRBV30 | CAWSVRAGGDQPQHF
TRBV4-3 | CASSRDRDSTDTQYF
TRBV11-2 | CASSPTGVDTGELFF
TRBV24-1 | CATSDPDKDEQFF
TRBV19 | CASSNWGLNGYTF
TRBV6-2/TRBV6-3 | CASSGRSNQPQHF
TRBV7-9 | CASRPTGRNEQYF
TRBV11-3 | CASSPGTEETQYF
TRBV4-2 | CASSQVTEQETQYF
TRBV9 | CASGAGSYEQFF
TRBV30 | CAWSRQADEQYF
TRBV5-1 | CASRPRGEGLNTEAFF
TRBV30 | CAWRKRAGVSYEQYF
TRBV15 | CATSRDKGASMTF
TRBV28 | CASSSGQAGTTYSNQPQHF
TRBV19 | CASSGQGFEQYF
TRBV4-2 | CASSQGLGGEGETQYF
TRBV10-3 | CAISPTGLTGNTIYF
TRBV5-1 | CASSLQGLLQETQYF
TRBV28 | CASSMLGLAGGTSSYEQYF
TRBV24-1 | CATSAGGTGPGELFF
TRBV7-8 | CASSPIDRVGTEAFF
TRBV19 | CASSIDRGLGEKLFF
TRBV28 | CASSYTWTGVAGELFF
TRBV14 | CASSQVRGTDTQYF
TRBV9 | CASSVGVSGSTDTQYF
TRBV12-3/TRBV12-4 | CASLRGKNTEAFF
TRBV2 | CASSAQSPGMNTEAFF
TRBV18 | CASSGAGDTQYF
TRBV19 | CASTLTGTGELFF
TRBV5-4 | CASSRDPSGQRYF
TRBV3-1/TRBV3-2 | CASSQAPDSTDTQYF